This TCR beta chain was identified during a study of cytomegalovirus exposure and HLA in healthy donors. Findings and caveats of the study: In a later analysis, specific HLA alleles were associated with around 17,000 TCR beta sequences at a 0.05 false discovery rate. In most subjects, TCR beta sequences reportedly gave accurate predictions of HLA-A and HLA-B alleles. In vitro checks showed that a few CMV-associated chains really do target CMV antigens.

Trimming at V came to 0 bases and at J to 7 bases, leaving 8 bases not matched to a gene. The CDR3 has 16 amino acids. Germline V gene data show CDR1 as SGDLS and CDR2 as YYNGEE. It was with 60 Vbeta and 13 Jbeta primers that the PCR ran. Here immunoSEQ multiplex PCR was the method, and the copy in TCRdb shows in-frame clones only, minus some. The sample yields 100,000 to 150,000 clones, roughly 74% seen once. Note on this clone: Its antigen remains unidentified.

The rearrangement links TRBV9 to TRBJ2-2; 8 nucleotides align to TRBD2. This TCR derives from a man aged 35 to 55 in good health and CMV-seropositive. Sequencing was performed on PBMCs. The CDR3 coding sequence is TGTGCCAGCAGCGTAGCAGCGGGGGAACTGGGCGGGGAGCTGTTTTTT. This sequence encodes CASSVAAGELGGELFF.